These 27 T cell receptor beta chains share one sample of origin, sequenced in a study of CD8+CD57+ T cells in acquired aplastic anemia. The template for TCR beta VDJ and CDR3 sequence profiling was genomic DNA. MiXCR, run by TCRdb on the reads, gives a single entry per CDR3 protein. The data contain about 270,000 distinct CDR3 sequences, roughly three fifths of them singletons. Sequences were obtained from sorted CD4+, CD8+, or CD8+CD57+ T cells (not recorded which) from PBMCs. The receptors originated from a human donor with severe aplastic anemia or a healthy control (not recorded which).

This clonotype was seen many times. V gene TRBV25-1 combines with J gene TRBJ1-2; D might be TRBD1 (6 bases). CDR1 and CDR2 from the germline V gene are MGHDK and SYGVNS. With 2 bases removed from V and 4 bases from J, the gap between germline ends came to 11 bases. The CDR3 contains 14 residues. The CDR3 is CASSEPGTSYGYTF. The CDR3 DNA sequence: TGTGCCAGCAGTGAACCCGGGACATCCTATGGCTACACCTTC.

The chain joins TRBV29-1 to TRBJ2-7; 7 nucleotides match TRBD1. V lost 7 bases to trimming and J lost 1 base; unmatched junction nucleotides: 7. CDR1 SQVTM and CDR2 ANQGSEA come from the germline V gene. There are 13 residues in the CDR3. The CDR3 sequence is CSAWDRLSYEQYF. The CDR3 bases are TGCAGCGCCTGGGACAGACTTTCCTACGAGCAGTACTTC.

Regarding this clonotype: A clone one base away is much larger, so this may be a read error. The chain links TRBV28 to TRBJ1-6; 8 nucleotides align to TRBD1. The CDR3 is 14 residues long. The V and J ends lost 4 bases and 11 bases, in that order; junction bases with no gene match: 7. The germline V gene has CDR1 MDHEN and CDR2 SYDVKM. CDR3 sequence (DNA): TGTGCCAGCAGTTACGGACAGGGCGGTCCACCCCTCCACTTT. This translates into CASSYGQGGPPLHF.

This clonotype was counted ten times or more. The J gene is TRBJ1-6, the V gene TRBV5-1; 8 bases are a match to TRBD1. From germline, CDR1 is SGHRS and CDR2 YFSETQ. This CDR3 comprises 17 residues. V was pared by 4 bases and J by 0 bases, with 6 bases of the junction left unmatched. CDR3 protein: CASSLGQASSYNSPLHF. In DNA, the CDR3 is TGCGCCAGCAGCCTGGGACAGGCTAGCTCCTATAATTCACCCCTCCACTTT.

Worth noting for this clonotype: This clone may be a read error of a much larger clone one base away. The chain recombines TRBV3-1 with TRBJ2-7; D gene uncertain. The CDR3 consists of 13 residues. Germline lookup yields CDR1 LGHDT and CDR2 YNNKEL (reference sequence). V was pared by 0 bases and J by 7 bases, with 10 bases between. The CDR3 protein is CASSQDRRAEQYF. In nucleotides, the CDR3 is TGTGCCAGCAGCCAAGATCGACGGGCTGAGCAGTACTTC.

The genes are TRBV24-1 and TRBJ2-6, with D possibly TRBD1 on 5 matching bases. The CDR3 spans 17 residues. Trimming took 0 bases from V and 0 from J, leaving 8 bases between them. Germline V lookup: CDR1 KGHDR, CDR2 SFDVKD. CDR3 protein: CATSDLDDSSGANVLTF. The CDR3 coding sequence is TGTGCCACCAGTGATTTGGATGACAGCTCTGGGGCCAACGTCCTGACTTTC.

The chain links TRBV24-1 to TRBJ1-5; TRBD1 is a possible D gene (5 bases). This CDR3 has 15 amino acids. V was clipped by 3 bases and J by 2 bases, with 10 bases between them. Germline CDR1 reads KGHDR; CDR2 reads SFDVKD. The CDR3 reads CATSDPSGGNQPQHF. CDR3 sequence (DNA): TGTGCCACCAGTGATCCCTCGGGGGGCAATCAGCCCCAGCATTTT.

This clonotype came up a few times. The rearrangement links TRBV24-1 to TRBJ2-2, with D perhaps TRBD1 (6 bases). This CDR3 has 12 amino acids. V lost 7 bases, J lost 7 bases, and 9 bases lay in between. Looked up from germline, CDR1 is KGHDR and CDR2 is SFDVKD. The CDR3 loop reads CATRQGVGELFF. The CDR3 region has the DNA TGTGCCACCAGACAGGGTGTCGGGGAGCTGTTTTTT.

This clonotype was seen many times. This CDR3 reads CASSPRIHNEQFF. For the CDR3, the DNA is TGTGCCAGCAGCCCACGCATACACAATGAGCAGTTCTTC. The chain uses TRBV3-1 and TRBJ2-1; no reliable D call. The CDR3 covers 13 residues. V lost 4 bases, J lost 5 bases, and 9 bases lay in between. Looked up from germline, CDR1 is LGHDT and CDR2 is YNNKEL (reference sequence).

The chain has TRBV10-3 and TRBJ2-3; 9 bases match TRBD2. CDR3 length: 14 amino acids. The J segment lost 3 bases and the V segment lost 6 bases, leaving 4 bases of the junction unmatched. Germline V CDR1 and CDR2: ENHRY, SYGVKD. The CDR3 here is CAIRLAGRTDTQYF. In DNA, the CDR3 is TGTGCCATCAGGCTAGCGGGAAGGACAGATACGCAGTATTTT.

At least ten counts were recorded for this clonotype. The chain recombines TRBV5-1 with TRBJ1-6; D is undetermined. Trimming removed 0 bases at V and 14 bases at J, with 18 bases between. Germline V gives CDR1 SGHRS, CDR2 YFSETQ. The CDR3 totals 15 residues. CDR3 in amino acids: CASSLETPTVSALHF. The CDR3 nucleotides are TGCGCCAGCAGCTTGGAAACTCCTACTGTTTCGGCCCTCCACTTT.

This chain's CDR3 is CASSRDRSTEQYF. The CDR3 nucleotides are TGTGCCAGCAGTCGGGACAGGAGCACTGAGCAGTATTTT. The rearrangement uses TRBV11-3 and TRBJ2-3; 8 nucleotides match TRBD1. From germline, CDR1 is SGHNT and CDR2 YENEEA. This CDR3 is 13 amino acids long. Unmatched junction bases numbered 10, after V lost 6 bases and J lost 11 bases.

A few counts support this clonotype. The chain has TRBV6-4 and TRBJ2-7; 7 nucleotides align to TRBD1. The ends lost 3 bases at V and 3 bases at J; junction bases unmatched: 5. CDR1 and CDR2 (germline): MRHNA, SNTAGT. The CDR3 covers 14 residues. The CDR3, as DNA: TGTGCCAGCAGTGAAGCCGGGACAGTCTACGAGCAGTACTTC. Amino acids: CASSEAGTVYEQYF.

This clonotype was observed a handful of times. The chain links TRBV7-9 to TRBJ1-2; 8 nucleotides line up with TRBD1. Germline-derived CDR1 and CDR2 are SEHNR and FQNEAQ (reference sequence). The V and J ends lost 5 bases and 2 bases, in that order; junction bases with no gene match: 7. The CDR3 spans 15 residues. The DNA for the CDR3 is TGTGCCAGCAGCACCATCCAGGGGGCGAACTATGGCTACACCTTC. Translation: CASSTIQGANYGYTF.

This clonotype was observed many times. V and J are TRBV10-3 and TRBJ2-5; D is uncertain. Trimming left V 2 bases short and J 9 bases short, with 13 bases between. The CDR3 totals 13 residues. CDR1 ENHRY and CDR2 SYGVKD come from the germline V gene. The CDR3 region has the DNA TGTGCCATCAGTGAGACTGGTTTGGGGTCCCAGTACTTC. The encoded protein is CAISETGLGSQYF.

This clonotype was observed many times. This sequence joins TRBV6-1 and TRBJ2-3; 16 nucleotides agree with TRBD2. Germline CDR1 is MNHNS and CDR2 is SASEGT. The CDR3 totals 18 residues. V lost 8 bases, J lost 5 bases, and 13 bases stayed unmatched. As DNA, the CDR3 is TGTGCCAGCTCCCCCGGGGGACTAGCGGGGGGGTGGGGAGATACGCAGTATTTT. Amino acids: CASSPGGLAGGWGDTQYF.

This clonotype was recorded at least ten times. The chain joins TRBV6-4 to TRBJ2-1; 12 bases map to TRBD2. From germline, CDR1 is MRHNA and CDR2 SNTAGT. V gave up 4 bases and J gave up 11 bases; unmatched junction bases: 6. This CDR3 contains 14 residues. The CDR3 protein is CASSGLAGESQQFF. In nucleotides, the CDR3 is TGTGCCAGCAGTGGACTAGCGGGGGAGTCTCAGCAGTTCTTC.

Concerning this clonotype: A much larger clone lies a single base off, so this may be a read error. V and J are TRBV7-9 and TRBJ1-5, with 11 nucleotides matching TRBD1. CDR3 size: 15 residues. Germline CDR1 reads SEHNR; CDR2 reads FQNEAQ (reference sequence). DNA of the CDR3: TGTGCCAGCAGCTCACGGACAGGGGGCAATCAGCCCCGGCATTTT. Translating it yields CASSSRTGGNQPRHF.

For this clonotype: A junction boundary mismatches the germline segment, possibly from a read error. The CDR3 DNA reads as TGCGCCAGCAGACTTTCCGACGAGCAGTACTTC. Amino acids: CASRLSDEQYF. V usage is TRBV9 and J usage is TRBJ2-7; D uncertain. Germline values: CDR1 SGDLS, CDR2 YYNGEE. The CDR3 totals 11 residues.

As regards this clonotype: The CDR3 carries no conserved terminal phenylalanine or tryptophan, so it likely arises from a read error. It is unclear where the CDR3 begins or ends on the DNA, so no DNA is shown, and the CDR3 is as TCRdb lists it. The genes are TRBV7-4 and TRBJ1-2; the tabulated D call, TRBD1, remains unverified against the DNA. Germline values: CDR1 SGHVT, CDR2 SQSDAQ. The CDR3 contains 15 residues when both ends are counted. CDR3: CASSLGFGAASGNTL.

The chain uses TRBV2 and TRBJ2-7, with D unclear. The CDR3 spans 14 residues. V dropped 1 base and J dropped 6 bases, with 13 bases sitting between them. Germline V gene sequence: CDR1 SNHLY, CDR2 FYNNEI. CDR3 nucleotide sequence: TGTGCCAGCAGTGAAGTGGGCAGCACTTCCGAGCAGTACTTC. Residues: CASSEVGSTSEQYF.

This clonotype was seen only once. This CDR3 reads CASSQDSRLAGLTDTQYF. CDR3 DNA: TGCGCCAGCAGCCAAGATAGCAGACTAGCGGGCCTCACAGATACGCAGTATTTT. The chain is built from TRBV4-1 and TRBJ2-3, with 10 bases aligning to TRBD2. V shed 0 bases, J shed 2 bases, and the junction held 8 bases outside the gene matches. This CDR3 comprises 18 residues. Germline assignment: CDR1 MGHRA and CDR2 YSYEKL.

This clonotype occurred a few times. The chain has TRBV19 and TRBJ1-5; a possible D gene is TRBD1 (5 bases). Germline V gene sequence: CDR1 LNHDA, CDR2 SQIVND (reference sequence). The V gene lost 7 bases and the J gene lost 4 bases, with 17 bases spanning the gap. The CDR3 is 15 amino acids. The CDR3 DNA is TGTGCCAGTACCCTAAAGGGACTGCGGAATCAGCCCCAGCATTTT. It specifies CASTLKGLRNQPQHF. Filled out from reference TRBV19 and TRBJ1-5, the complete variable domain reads DGGITQSPKYLFRKEGQNVTLSCEQNLNHDAMYWYRQDPGQGLRLIYYSQIVNDFQKGDIAEGYSVSREKKESFPLTVTSAQKNPTAFYLCASTLKGLRNQPQHFGDGTRLSIL.

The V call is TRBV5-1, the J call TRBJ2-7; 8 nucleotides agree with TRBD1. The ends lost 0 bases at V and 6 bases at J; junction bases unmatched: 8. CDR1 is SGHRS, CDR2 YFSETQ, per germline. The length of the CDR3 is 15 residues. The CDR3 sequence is CASSLGGTGISEQYF. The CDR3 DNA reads TGCGCCAGCAGCTTGGGGGGGACAGGAATTAGCGAGCAGTACTTC.

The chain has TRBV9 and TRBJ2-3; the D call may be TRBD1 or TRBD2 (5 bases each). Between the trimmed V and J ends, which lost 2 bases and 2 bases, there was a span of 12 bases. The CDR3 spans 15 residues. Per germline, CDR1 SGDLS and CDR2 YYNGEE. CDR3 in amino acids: CASSVQGEFTDTQYF. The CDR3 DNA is TGTGCCAGCAGCGTCCAGGGAGAATTCACAGATACGCAGTATTTT.

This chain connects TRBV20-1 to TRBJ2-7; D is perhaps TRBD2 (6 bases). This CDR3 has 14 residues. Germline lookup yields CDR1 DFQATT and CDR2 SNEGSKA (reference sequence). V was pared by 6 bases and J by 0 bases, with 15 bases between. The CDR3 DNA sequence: TGCAGTGCCCGCCGGGACTCGAGCTCCTACGAGCAGTACTTC. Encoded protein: CSARRDSSSYEQYF.

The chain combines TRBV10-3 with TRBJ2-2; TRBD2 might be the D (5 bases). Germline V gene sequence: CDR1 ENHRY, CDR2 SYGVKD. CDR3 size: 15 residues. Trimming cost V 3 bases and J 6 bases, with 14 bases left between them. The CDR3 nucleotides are TGTGCCATCAGTGAAAGAGGGAGACGGGCCGGGGAGCTGTTTTTT. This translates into CAISERGRRAGELFF.